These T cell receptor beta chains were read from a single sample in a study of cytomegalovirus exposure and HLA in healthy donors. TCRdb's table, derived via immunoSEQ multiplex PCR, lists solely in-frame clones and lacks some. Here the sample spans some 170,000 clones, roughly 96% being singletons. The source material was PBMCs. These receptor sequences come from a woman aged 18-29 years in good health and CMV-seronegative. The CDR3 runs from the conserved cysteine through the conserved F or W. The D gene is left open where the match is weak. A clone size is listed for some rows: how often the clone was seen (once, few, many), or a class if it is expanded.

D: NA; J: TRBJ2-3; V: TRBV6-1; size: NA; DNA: TGTGCCAGCAGTGAGAGGAATAGGGGTACGCAGTATTTT; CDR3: CASSERNRGTQYF
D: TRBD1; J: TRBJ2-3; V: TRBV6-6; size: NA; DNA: TGTGCCAGCAGCCAGGGGGACCTCACAGATACGCAGTATTTT; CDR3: CASSQGDLTDTQYF
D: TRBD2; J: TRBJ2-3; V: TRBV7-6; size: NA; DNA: TGTGCCAGCAGCTTAGTTGCGGGGGGGCCTTTAGATACGCAGTATTTT; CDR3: CASSLVAGGPLDTQYF
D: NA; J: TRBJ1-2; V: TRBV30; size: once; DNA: TGTGCCTGGAGTGTAAGCGTTGGGGGAGGCAGGAACTTC; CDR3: CAWSVSVGGGRNF
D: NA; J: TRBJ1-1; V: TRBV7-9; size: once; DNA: TGTGCCAGCAGCTCTCCGAGGGGGGGCACTGAAGCTTTCTTT; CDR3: CASSSPRGGTEAFF
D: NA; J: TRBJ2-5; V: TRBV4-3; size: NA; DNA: TGCGCCAGCAGCCAAGAGCTAGGAGAGACCCAGTACTTC; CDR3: CASSQELGETQYF
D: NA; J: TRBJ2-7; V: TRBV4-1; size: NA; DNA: TGCGCCAGCAGCGCCCAGAGTGGGGCTCCCTACGAGCAGTACTTC; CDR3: CASSAQSGAPYEQYF
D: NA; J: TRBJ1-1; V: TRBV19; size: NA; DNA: TGTGCCAGTACCCCCTGGGGGGTAGAGAACACTGAAGCTTTCTTT; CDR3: CASTPWGVENTEAFF
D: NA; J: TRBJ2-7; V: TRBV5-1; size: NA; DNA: TGCGCCAGCAGCTTAACTCCGGGAACAAACTACGAGCAGTACTTC; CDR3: CASSLTPGTNYEQYF
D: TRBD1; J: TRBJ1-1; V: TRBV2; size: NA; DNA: TGTGCCAGCACGGAGGGGGCAGGGATTGAAGCTTTCTTT; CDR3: CASTEGAGIEAFF
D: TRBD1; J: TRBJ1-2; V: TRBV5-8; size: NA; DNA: TGTGCCAGCAGACCCGACAGGGTTAAAGGCTACACCTTC; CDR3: CASRPDRVKGYTF
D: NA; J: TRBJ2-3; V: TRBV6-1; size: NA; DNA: TGTGCCAGCATGTCGGATACGCAGTATTTT; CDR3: CASMSDTQYF
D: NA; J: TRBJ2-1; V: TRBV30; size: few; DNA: TGTGCCTGGACGGTCCTCACCACCTACAATGAGCAGTTCTTC; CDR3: CAWTVLTTYNEQFF
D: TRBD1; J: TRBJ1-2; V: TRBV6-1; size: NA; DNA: TGTGCCAGCAGTGAAGAGAAAAGAACAGGGGGCGGCTACACCTTC; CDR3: CASSEEKRTGGGYTF
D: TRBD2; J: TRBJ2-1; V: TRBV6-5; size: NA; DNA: TGTGCCAGCAGAGACGGTTCTAGCGGAAACAATGAGCAGTTCTTC; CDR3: CASRDGSSGNNEQFF
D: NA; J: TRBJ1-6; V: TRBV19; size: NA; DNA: TGTGCCAGTAGTATGAGAGTATGGCGGCAGGGTAGCTCCTATAATTCACCCCTCCACTTT; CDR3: CASSMRVWRQGSSYNSPLHF
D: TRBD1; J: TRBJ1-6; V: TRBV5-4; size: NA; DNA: TGTGCCAGCAGCCGGACAGGGTCTCGGGGGTCACCCCTCCACTTT; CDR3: CASSRTGSRGSPLHF
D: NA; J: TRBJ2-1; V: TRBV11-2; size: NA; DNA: TGTGCCAGCAGCCGAGAGTCGCCTCTAGCGAGGGGGGGTTACAATGAGCAGTTCTTC; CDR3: CASSRESPLARGGYNEQFF
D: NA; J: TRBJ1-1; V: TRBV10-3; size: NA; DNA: TGTGCCATCAGTGAGTCTATGGGGGCAGCTTTCTTT; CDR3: CAISESMGAAFF
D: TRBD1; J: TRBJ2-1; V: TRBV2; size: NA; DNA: TGTGCCAGCAGTTCTCCCGGGACAGTAGTCAATGAGCAGTTCTTC; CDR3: CASSSPGTVVNEQFF
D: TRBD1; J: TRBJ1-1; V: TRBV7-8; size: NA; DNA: TGTGCCAGCAGCTCCCCACGCCGGGACAGGGGGCTCGCTGAAGCTTTCTTT; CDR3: CASSSPRRDRGLAEAFF
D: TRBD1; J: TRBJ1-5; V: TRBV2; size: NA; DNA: TGTGCCAGCAGTGAAGCATCGACAGGGACCCAGCCCCAGCATTTT; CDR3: CASSEASTGTQPQHF
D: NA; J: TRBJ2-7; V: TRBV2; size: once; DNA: TGTGCCAGCAGTGCCCAGGGTCCCTACGAGCAGTACTTC; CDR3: CASSAQGPYEQYF
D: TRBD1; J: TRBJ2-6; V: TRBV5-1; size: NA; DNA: TGCGCCAGCAGCTTAGGGACAGGGAAGAGCTCTGGGGCCAACGTCCTGACTTTC; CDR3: CASSLGTGKSSGANVLTF